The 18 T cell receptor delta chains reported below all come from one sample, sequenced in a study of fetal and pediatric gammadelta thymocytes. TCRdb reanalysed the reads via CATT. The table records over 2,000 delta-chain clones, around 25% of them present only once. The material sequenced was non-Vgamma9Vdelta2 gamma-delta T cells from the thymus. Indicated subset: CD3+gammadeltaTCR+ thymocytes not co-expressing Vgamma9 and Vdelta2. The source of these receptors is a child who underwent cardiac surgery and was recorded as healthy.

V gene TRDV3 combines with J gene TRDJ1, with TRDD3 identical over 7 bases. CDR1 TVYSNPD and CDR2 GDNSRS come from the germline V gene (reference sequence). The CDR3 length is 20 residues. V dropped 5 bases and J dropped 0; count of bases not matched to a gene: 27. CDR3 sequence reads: CALHGFWGATGDFNTDKLIF. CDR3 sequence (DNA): TGTGCCCTTCACGGTTTCTGGGGGGCGACTGGGGACTTTAACACCGATAAACTCATCTTT.

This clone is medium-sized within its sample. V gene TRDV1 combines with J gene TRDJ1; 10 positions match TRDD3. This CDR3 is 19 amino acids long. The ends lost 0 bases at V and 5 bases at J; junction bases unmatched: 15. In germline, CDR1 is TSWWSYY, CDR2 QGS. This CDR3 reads CALGELPNRLGDNGDKLIF. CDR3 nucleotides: TGTGCTCTTGGGGAACTCCCCAACCGGCTGGGGGATAATGGGGATAAACTCATCTTT.

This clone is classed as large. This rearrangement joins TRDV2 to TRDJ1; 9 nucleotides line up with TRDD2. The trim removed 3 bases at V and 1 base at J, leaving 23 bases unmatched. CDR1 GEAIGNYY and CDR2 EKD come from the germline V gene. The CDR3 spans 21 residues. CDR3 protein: CACDPAFLLKVTNSLTDKLIF. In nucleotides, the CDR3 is TGTGCCTGTGACCCAGCCTTCCTACTAAAAGTAACCAATTCCCTCACCGATAAACTCATCTTT.

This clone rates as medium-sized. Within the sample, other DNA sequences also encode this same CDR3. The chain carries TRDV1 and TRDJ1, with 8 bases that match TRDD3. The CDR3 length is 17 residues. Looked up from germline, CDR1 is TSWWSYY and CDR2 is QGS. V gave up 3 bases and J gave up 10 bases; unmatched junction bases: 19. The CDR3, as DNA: TGTGCTCTTGGGGACCCAATCCCTTTACTGGGGGGTATAGGACTCATCTTT. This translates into CALGDPIPLLGGIGLIF.

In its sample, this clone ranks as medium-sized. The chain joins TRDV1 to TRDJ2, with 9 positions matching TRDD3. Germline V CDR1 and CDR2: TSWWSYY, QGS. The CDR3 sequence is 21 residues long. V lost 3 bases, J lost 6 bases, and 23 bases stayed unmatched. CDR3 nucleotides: TGTGCTCTTGGGGACCCACGGCCCCTTCCTCAGGGGATACGGAGGCCAGCACAACTCTTCTTT. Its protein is CALGDPRPLPQGIRRPAQLFF.

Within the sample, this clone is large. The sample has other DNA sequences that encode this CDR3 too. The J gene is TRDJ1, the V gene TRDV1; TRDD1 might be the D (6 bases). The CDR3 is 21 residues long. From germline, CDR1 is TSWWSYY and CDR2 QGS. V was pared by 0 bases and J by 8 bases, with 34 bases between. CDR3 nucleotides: TGTGCTCTTGGGGAACTAGCTAAGTCCTCCCTACGCCATGAGAAATATAAAAAACTCATCTTT. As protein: CALGELAKSSLRHEKYKKLIF.

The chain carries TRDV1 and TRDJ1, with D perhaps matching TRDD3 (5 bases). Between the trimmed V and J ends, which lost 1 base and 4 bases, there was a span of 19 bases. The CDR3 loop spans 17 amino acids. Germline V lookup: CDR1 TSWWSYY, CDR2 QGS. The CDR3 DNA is TGTGCTCTTGGGGAACCGTACATCGGGGGGCTTGGCGATAAACTCATCTTT. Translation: CALGEPYIGGLGDKLIF.

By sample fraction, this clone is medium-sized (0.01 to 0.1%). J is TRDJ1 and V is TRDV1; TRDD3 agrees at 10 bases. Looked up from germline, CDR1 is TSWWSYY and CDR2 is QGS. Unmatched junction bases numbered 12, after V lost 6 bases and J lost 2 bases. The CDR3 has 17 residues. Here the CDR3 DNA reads TGTGCTCTTGGCGGTATCAGGGGGATACGCCCTACCGATAAACTCATCTTT. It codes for CALGGIRGIRPTDKLIF.

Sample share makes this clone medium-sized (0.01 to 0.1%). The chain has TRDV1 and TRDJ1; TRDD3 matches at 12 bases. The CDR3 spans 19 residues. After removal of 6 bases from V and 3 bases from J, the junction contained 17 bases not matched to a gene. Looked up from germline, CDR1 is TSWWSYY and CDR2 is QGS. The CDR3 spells CALGLKSSLGDTISDKLIF. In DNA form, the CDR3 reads TGTGCTCTTGGATTGAAAAGTTCTCTGGGGGATACGATTTCCGATAAACTCATCTTT.

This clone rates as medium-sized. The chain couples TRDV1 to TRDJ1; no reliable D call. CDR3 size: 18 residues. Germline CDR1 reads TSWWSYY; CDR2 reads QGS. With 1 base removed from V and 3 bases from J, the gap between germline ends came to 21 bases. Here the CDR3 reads CALGEPQGLVTPPDKLIF. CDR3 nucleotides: TGTGCTCTTGGGGAACCCCAAGGCCTAGTTACGCCACCCGATAAACTCATCTTT.

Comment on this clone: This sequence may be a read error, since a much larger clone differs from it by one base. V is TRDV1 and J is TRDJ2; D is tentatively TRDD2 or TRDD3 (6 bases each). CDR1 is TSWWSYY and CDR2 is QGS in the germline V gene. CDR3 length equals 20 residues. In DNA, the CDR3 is TGTGCTCTGGGGGAAGCCCTCCTACGTCTGGGGATCCTTTTGACAGCACAACTCTTCTTT. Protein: CALGEALLRLGILLTAQLFF.

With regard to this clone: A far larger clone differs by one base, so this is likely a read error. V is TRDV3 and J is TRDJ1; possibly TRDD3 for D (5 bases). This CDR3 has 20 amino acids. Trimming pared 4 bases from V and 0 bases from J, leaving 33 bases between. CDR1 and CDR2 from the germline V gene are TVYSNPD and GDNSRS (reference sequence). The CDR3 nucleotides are TGTGCCTCCAACCGACTAAATCCGATGGGGAACCGTTTTTACACCGATAAACTCATCTTT. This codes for CASNRLNPMGNRFYTDKLIF.

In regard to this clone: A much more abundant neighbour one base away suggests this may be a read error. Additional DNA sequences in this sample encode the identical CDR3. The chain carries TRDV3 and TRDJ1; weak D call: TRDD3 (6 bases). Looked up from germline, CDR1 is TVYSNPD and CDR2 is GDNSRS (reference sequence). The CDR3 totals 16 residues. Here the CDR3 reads CAFISRGSEYTDKLIF. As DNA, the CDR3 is TGTGCATTTATTTCGAGGGGATCAGAGTACACCGATAAACTCATCTTT.

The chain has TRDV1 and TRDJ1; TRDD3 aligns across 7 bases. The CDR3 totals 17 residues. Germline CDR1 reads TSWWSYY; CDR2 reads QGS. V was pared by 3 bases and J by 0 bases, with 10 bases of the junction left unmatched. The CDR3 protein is CALGDHGGGKYTDKLIF. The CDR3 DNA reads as TGTGCTCTTGGGGATCACGGTGGGGGAAAGTACACCGATAAACTCATCTTT.

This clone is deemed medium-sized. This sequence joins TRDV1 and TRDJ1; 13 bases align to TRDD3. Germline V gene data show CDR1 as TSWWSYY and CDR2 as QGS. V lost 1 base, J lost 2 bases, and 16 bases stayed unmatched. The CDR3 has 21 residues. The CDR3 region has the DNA TGTGCTCTTGGGGAACCTGCCGGGGTTTACTGGGGGATACGGGGGACCGATAAACTCATCTTT. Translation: CALGEPAGVYWGIRGTDKLIF.

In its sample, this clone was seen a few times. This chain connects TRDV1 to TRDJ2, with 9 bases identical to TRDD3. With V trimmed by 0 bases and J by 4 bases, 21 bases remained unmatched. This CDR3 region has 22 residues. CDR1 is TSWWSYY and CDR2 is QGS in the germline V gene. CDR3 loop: CALGELKAFLILGEGGTAQLFF. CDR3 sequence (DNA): TGTGCTCTTGGGGAACTTAAGGCCTTCTTAATACTGGGGGAGGGCGGGACAGCACAACTCTTCTTT.

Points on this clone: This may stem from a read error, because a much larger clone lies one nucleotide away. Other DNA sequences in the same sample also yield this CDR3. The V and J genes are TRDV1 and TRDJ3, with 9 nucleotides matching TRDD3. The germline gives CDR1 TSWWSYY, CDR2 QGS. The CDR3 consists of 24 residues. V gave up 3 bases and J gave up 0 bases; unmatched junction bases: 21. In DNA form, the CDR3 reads TGTGCTCTTGGGGACCCCTATCCTGCCCTACTGGGGGACACGTCCTCCTGGGACACCCGACAGATGTTTTTC. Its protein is CALGDPYPALLGDTSSWDTRQMFF.

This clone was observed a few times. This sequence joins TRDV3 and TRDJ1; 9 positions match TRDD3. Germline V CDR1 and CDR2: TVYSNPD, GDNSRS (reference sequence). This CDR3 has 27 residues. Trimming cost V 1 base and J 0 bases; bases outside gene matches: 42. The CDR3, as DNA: TGTGCCTTTATACTTCCGCCGTTGGTTCACACAACGCCCAGCCCCAAGGGGGATACCCCAAACACCGATAAACTCATCTTT. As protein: CAFILPPLVHTTPSPKGDTPNTDKLIF.